The 23 T cell receptor beta chains below all came from one sample that was sequenced in a study of radiotherapy plus CTLA-4 blockade in lung cancer. Sequencing used immunoSEQ multiplex PCR; TCRdb keeps in-frame clones, though not all of them. The data contain about 94,000 clones, roughly 80% of them singletons. This material consisted of peripheral blood, taken from a patient treated with radiotherapy plus ipilimumab. Receptor source: a human donor with non-small cell lung cancer that progressed on radiotherapy plus ipilimumab.

This rearrangement joins TRBV6-1 to TRBJ1-5; D remains unclear. With 4 bases removed from V and 7 bases from J, the gap between germline ends came to 20 bases. CDR3 length: 16 amino acids. Germline V gene lookup returns CDR1 MNHNS and CDR2 SASEGT. CDR3 sequence (DNA): TGTGCCAGCAGTGGTAACAAAACACCGTCTTCCCAGCCCCAGCATTTT. Translating it yields CASSGNKTPSSQPQHF.

This rearrangement joins TRBV11-2 to TRBJ2-2; TRBD2 matches at 10 bases. Germline lookup yields CDR1 SGHAT and CDR2 FQNNGV. Trimming took 2 bases from V and 5 from J; bases not matched to a gene: 8. The CDR3 contains 17 residues. The DNA for the CDR3 is TGTGCCAGCAGCTTACTAGCGGGAGTAATGGAGACCGGGGAGCTGTTTTTT. This sequence encodes CASSLLAGVMETGELFF.

The rearrangement joins TRBV6-5 to TRBJ2-5, with 9 nucleotides matching TRBD1. J gave up 5 bases and V 9 bases, and 13 bases lay outside the gene matches. Germline CDR1 and CDR2: MNHEY and SVGAGI. The CDR3 is 15 residues long. The CDR3 nucleotides are TGTGCCAGTATTATCGGACAGGGGTTTCGTGAGACCCAGTACTTC. The encoded protein is CASIIGQGFRETQYF.

The genes are TRBV30 and TRBJ1-5; possibly TRBD1 for D (5 bases). The CDR3 has 18 amino acids. V was cut by 0 bases and J by 0 bases, with 18 bases left in between. Germline values: CDR1 GTSNPN, CDR2 SVGIG (reference sequence). Here the CDR3 reads CAWSVIPLWGYSNQPQHF. The CDR3 DNA sequence: TGTGCCTGGAGTGTAATTCCATTATGGGGCTATAGCAATCAGCCCCAGCATTTT.

V gene TRBV18 combines with J gene TRBJ2-3, with 7 bases fitting TRBD1. After removal of 4 bases from V and 4 bases from J, the junction contained 5 bases not matched to a gene. Germline V lookup: CDR1 KGHSH, CDR2 LQKENI. CDR3 length equals 14 residues. Here the CDR3 reads CASSQTGKADTQYF. The CDR3 nucleotides read TGTGCCAGCTCACAGACAGGGAAGGCAGATACGCAGTATTTT. The whole variable domain, filled in from reference TRBV18 and TRBJ2-3, reads NAGVMQNPRHLVRRRGQEARLRCSPMKGHSHVYWYRQLPEEGLKFMVYLQKENIIDESGMPKERFSAEFPKEGPSILRIQQVVRGDSAAYFCASSQTGKADTQYFGPGTRLTVL.

The chain carries TRBV7-8 and TRBJ2-5, with D possibly TRBD2 on 5 matching bases. Between the trimmed V and J ends, which lost 6 bases and 5 bases, there was a span of 22 bases. The CDR3 is 16 residues long. Germline lookup yields CDR1 SGHVS and CDR2 FQNEAQ. CDR3 sequence (DNA): TGTGCCAGCAGTCCGATCGGGTCGCGGGCGAGGGAGACCCAGTACTTC. Amino acids: CASSPIGSRARETQYF.

This rearrangement joins TRBV29-1 to TRBJ1-5; maybe TRBD1 (6 bases). V lost 4 bases to trimming and J lost 5 bases, with 15 bases between them. Looked up from germline, CDR1 is SQVTM and CDR2 is ANQGSEA. The CDR3 is 14 amino acids. The CDR3 loop is CSVASGTTDQPQHF. DNA for the CDR3: TGCAGCGTTGCTAGTGGGACAACCGATCAGCCCCAGCATTTT. The full variable domain, rest sourced from reference TRBV29-1 and TRBJ1-5, is SAVISQKPSRDICQRGTSLTIQCQVDSQVTMMFWYRQQPGQSLTLIATANQGSEATYESGFVIDKFPISRPNLTFSTLTVSNMSPEDSSIYLCSVASGTTDQPQHFGDGTRLSIL.

The chain combines TRBV6-1 with TRBJ2-1, with 13 bases fitting TRBD2. Germline values: CDR1 MNHNS, CDR2 SASEGT. Losses at the gene ends were 4 bases for V and 8 bases for J; bases not matched to a gene: 5. The CDR3 runs to 15 residues. The CDR3 is CASSGTSGSFDEQFF. The CDR3 coding sequence is TGTGCCAGCAGTGGGACTAGCGGGAGTTTCGATGAGCAGTTCTTC.

The rearrangement uses TRBV7-2 and TRBJ2-2, with a tentative D call TRBD2 (6 bases). Germline V gene sequence: CDR1 SGHTA, CDR2 FQGNSA. V lost 3 bases and J 4 bases, leaving 9 bases between the germline ends. This CDR3 has 14 residues. The CDR3 sequence: CASSLRGFTGELFF. For the CDR3, the DNA is TGTGCCAGCAGCTTGCGGGGCTTCACCGGGGAGCTGTTTTTT.

The gene calls are TRBV9 and TRBJ2-1; D call uncertain. The CDR3 has 14 amino acids. Trimming pared 3 bases from V and 1 base from J, leaving 8 bases between. Germline-derived CDR1 and CDR2 are SGDLS and YYNGEE. The CDR3 sequence: CASSGPLSYNEQFF. The CDR3 nucleotides are TGTGCCAGCAGCGGGCCCCTATCCTACAATGAGCAGTTCTTC.

The genes are TRBV28 and TRBJ1-5, with a possible D match to TRBD1 (5 bases). This CDR3 is built from 14 residues. Germline V CDR1 and CDR2: MDHEN, SYDVKM. The V end lost 3 bases, the J end lost 2 bases, and 8 bases lay between the germline ends. As DNA, the CDR3 is TGTGCCAGCAGTTTCGGGGGTCGCAATCAGCCCCAGCATTTT. It codes for CASSFGGRNQPQHF.

Regarding this clone: One end of the junction fails to match germline, which may point to a read error. J is TRBJ1-4 and V is TRBV2, with a tentative D call TRBD1 (6 bases). CDR3 length: 15 amino acids. Germline V gene lookup returns CDR1 SNHLY and CDR2 FYNNEI. The CDR3 protein is CASREGQSLNEKLFF. The DNA of the CDR3 is TGTGCCAGCAGGGAAGGACAGTCGCTTAATGAAAAACTGTTTTTT.

The chain recombines TRBV30 with TRBJ1-1; no clear D gene. This CDR3 is 12 amino acids long. The V gene lost 5 bases and the J gene lost 4 bases, with 11 bases spanning the gap. In germline, CDR1 is GTSNPN, CDR2 SVGIG (reference sequence). The CDR3 sequence is CAWGRSGTEAFF. CDR3 coding DNA: TGTGCCTGGGGTAGGTCGGGCACTGAAGCTTTCTTT.

The CDR3 is CASSLEQGFTDTQYF. In nucleotides, the CDR3 is TGTGCCAGCAGTTTAGAACAGGGATTTACAGATACGCAGTATTTT. The rearrangement uses TRBV27 and TRBJ2-3, with a possible D match to TRBD1 (6 bases). The ends were cut back, 2 bases at V and 3 bases at J, with 12 bases in the middle. Per the germline V gene, CDR1 is MNHEY and CDR2 is SMNVEV (reference sequence). CDR3 length: 15 residues.

J is TRBJ2-7 and V is TRBV7-6; the D call may be TRBD1 or TRBD2 (6 bases each). Trimming removed 4 bases at V and 5 bases at J, with 18 bases between. The CDR3 runs 15 residues. The germline V gene has CDR1 SGHVS and CDR2 FNYEAQ. The CDR3, as DNA: TGTGCCAGCAGCTCGCGGGACACGGGGGCCCACGAGCAGTACTTC. It encodes CASSSRDTGAHEQYF.

The V call is TRBV6-6, the J call TRBJ1-5, with D hard to call. Germline CDR1 is MNHNY and CDR2 is SVGAGI (reference sequence). V was shortened by 0 bases and J by 1 base, with 7 bases between the two germline ends. The CDR3 runs to 15 residues. The CDR3 DNA is TGTGCCAGCAGTTACTCACGAGGAAGCAATCAGCCCCAGCATTTT. As protein: CASSYSRGSNQPQHF.

CDR3 sequence reads: CASSLQGFGYTF. As DNA, the CDR3 is TGTGCCAGCAGTTTACAGGGGTTTGGCTACACCTTC. The rearrangement links TRBV28 to TRBJ1-2; a weak D match, TRBD1 (6 bases). Trimming removed 2 bases from V and 7 bases from J, with 8 bases in between. There are 12 residues in the CDR3. CDR1 and CDR2 from the germline V gene are MDHEN and SYDVKM.

The gene calls are TRBV4-1 and TRBJ2-5; no clear D. V lost 2 bases and J 1 base, leaving 11 bases between the germline ends. Germline values: CDR1 MGHRA, CDR2 YSYEKL. The CDR3 has 15 amino acids. The CDR3 DNA is TGCGCCAGCAGCCAATTACGAGCTCTCCAAGAGACCCAGTACTTC. Protein: CASSQLRALQETQYF.

The chain is built from TRBV27 and TRBJ1-2; TRBD1 is a possible D gene (6 bases). CDR1 is MNHEY and CDR2 is SMNVEV in the germline V gene (reference sequence). The CDR3 totals 13 residues. V lost 4 bases, J lost 2 bases, and 8 bases lay in between. In DNA form, the CDR3 reads TGTGCCAGCAGTTGGGGGCCGAACTATGGCTACACCTTC. Amino acids: CASSWGPNYGYTF.

The genes are TRBV27 and TRBJ2-1, with 7 bases fitting TRBD2. J gave up 8 bases and V 5 bases, and 9 bases lay outside the gene matches. The CDR3 is made up of 14 amino acids. Germline CDR1 MNHEY, CDR2 SMNVEV (reference sequence). CDR3 sequence: CASSDPGLNDEQFF. CDR3 coding DNA: TGTGCCAGCAGTGATCCGGGACTAAACGATGAGCAGTTCTTC.

V usage is TRBV5-1 and J usage is TRBJ1-1; 11 bases agree with TRBD1. J gave up 6 bases and V 5 bases, and 3 bases lay outside the gene matches. Germline CDR1 and CDR2: SGHRS and YFSETQ. The CDR3 consists of 13 residues. The CDR3, as DNA: TGCGCCAGCAGTCCGGGACAGGGGGCTGAAGCTTTCTTT. It yields the protein CASSPGQGAEAFF. Together with reference TRBV5-1 and TRBJ1-1, the CDR3 gives the full variable domain: KAGVTQTPRYLIKTRGQQVTLSCSPISGHRSVSWYQQTPGQGLQFLFEYFSETQRNKGNFPGRFSGRQFSNSRSEMNVSTLELGDSALYLCASSPGQGAEAFFGQGTRLTVV.

The genes are TRBV19 and TRBJ2-1; 7 bases line up with TRBD1. Germline CDR1 reads LNHDA; CDR2 reads SQIVND (reference sequence). This CDR3 is 14 amino acids long. V lost 2 bases and J lost 4; bases outside the gene matches: 2. The CDR3 here is CASSIWDSYNEQFF. For the CDR3, the DNA is TGTGCCAGTAGTATATGGGACAGTTACAATGAGCAGTTCTTC.

The chain recombines TRBV6-5 with TRBJ2-1; 8 bases are a match to TRBD2. From germline, CDR1 is MNHEY and CDR2 SVGAGI. The CDR3 is 15 amino acids. V lost 6 bases, J lost 4 bases, and 8 bases stayed unmatched. The CDR3 DNA sequence: TGTGCCAGCAGCCAAACCGGGACTAGTTACAATGAGCAGTTCTTC. As protein: CASSQTGTSYNEQFF.